Each of the 21 T cell receptor beta chains below was sequenced from the same sample in a study of cytomegalovirus exposure and HLA in healthy donors. A multiplex PCR was run with 60 Vbeta primers and 13 Jbeta primers. The protocol was immunoSEQ multiplex PCR, while the TCRdb copy is restricted to in-frame clones and leaves out a portion. The table has around 120,000 clones, 60% to 80% seen once. The sample was PBMCs. The origin of the receptors is a woman aged 55-69 years in good health and CMV-seropositive.

This clone was found a few times. The chain has TRBV10-3 and TRBJ2-1, with D perhaps matching TRBD2 (6 bases). The CDR3 covers 17 residues. V dropped 5 bases and J dropped 4 bases, with 21 bases sitting between them. From germline, CDR1 is ENHRY and CDR2 SYGVKD. CDR3 loop: CAISYPPEEGNYNEQFF. The CDR3 DNA is TGTGCCATCAGTTATCCCCCGGAGGAGGGTAATTACAATGAGCAGTTCTTC.

The V call is TRBV5-6, the J call TRBJ2-3; weak D call: TRBD2 (6 bases). Between the trimmed V and J ends, which lost 7 bases and 0 bases, there was a span of 12 bases. The CDR3 extends over 14 amino acids. Germline V gene lookup returns CDR1 SGHDT and CDR2 YYEEEE. CDR3 in DNA: TGTGCCAGCGGCCGGGGGAGTAGCACAGATACGCAGTATTTT. Translating gives CASGRGSSTDTQYF.

The chain combines TRBV5-1 with TRBJ1-1, with D maybe TRBD1 (6 bases). This CDR3 has 14 residues. Germline CDR1 SGHRS, CDR2 YFSETQ. V gave up 4 bases and J gave up 4 bases, with 14 bases separating them. The CDR3 spells CASSLTGFTTEAFF. CDR3 sequence (DNA): TGCGCCAGCAGCCTAACAGGGTTCACCACTGAAGCTTTCTTT.

V and J are TRBV28 and TRBJ2-7; 8 bases align to TRBD2. J was trimmed by 0 bases and V by 5 bases; bases with no gene match: 6. The CDR3 runs 15 residues. Germline CDR1 MDHEN, CDR2 SYDVKM. CDR3 in DNA: TGTGCCAGCAGTCTAAGCGGGGGTCGCTCCTACGAGCAGTACTTC. Translated: CASSLSGGRSYEQYF.

This chain uses TRBV25-1 with TRBJ2-7; a possible D gene is TRBD1 (6 bases). This CDR3 comprises 15 residues. V was trimmed by 8 bases and J by 0 bases, leaving 17 bases between them. The germline V gene encodes CDR1 MGHDK and CDR2 SYGVNS. Here the CDR3 reads CASSSDRQSSYEQYF. CDR3 nucleotide sequence: TGTGCCAGCTCCTCGGACAGACAAAGCTCCTACGAGCAGTACTTC.

The genes are TRBV6-1 and TRBJ1-1; the D is unclear. CDR3 length: 12 residues. Germline CDR1 and CDR2: MNHNS and SASEGT. Trimming removed 5 bases at V and 2 bases at J, with 6 bases between. CDR3 protein: CASSPINTEAFF. The CDR3 DNA follows: TGTGCCAGCAGTCCCATTAACACTGAAGCTTTCTTT.

The V gene is TRBV6-4, the J gene TRBJ2-1; 8 positions match TRBD2. Germline lookup yields CDR1 MRHNA and CDR2 SNTAGT. There are 15 residues in the CDR3. Losses at the gene ends were 1 base for V and 7 bases for J; bases not matched to a gene: 6. The chain's CDR3 is CASSDLAGGANEQFF. CDR3 DNA sequence: TGTGCCAGCAGTGACTTGGCGGGGGGCGCGAATGAGCAGTTCTTC.

This chain links TRBV2 with TRBJ2-7, with TRBD1 matching over 7 bases. V lost 10 bases and J lost 7; bases outside the gene matches: 19. Germline assignment: CDR1 SNHLY and CDR2 FYNNEI. The CDR3 consists of 15 residues. The CDR3 DNA follows: TGTGCCATCCTACCAGGGGGACAGTTCAAGGATGAGCAGTACTTC. It yields the protein CAILPGGQFKDEQYF.

This clone was observed a few times. This chain uses TRBV19 with TRBJ1-4; 9 bases agree with TRBD1. Germline V gives CDR1 LNHDA, CDR2 SQIVND (reference sequence). CDR3 length: 13 residues. Losses at the gene ends were 10 bases for V and 6 bases for J; bases not matched to a gene: 6. CDR3 coding DNA: TGTGCCACCGCCCGGGACAGGGATGAAAAACTGTTTTTT. It translates to CATARDRDEKLFF.

The chain carries TRBV14 and TRBJ2-5; possible D gene TRBD1, 5 bases. The length of the CDR3 is 16 residues. Germline V lookup: CDR1 SGHDN, CDR2 FVKESK. The V end was cut by 3 bases, the J end by 5 bases, with 19 bases between. The DNA of the CDR3 is TGTGCCAGCAGCCACCTGAGAGGTTTAAAGGGGGAGACCCAGTACTTC. Translated: CASSHLRGLKGETQYF.

In this sample, this clone turned up once. The chain has TRBV18 and TRBJ1-2; D might be TRBD1 (6 bases). V was cut by 3 bases and J by 2 bases, with 13 bases left in between. This CDR3 has 15 residues. CDR1 and CDR2 from the germline V gene are KGHSH and LQKENI. The CDR3 is CASSPNGQSNYGYTF. CDR3 in DNA: TGTGCCAGCTCACCGAACGGACAGAGCAACTATGGCTACACCTTC.

The J gene is TRBJ2-3, the V gene TRBV18; D possibly corresponds to TRBD2 (7 bases). This CDR3 region has 14 residues. Germline-derived CDR1 and CDR2 are KGHSH and LQKENI. The V gene lost 5 bases and the J gene lost 6 bases, with 15 bases spanning the gap. The CDR3 protein is CASSKGGPWDTQYF. CDR3 bases: TGTGCCAGCTCAAAGGGGGGGCCATGGGATACGCAGTATTTT.

The rearrangement joins TRBV7-3 to TRBJ1-1; 8 bases align to TRBD1. Germline lookup yields CDR1 SGHTA and CDR2 FQGTGA. V shed 3 bases, J shed 4 bases, and the junction held 4 bases outside the gene matches. The CDR3 extends over 14 amino acids. The CDR3 loop is CASSFQGAGTEAFF. CDR3 in DNA: TGTGCCAGCAGCTTCCAGGGGGCGGGCACTGAAGCTTTCTTT.

The table lists this clone with a few counts. This rearrangement joins TRBV20-1 to TRBJ2-7; D unresolved. The CDR3 runs 11 residues. Germline CDR1 and CDR2: DFQATT and SNEGSKA (reference sequence). V gave up 3 bases and J gave up 7 bases, with 10 bases separating them. The CDR3 region has the DNA TGCAGTGCTAGGAACCGAGGAGAGCAGTACTTC. It specifies CSARNRGEQYF.

This chain uses TRBV11-3 with TRBJ2-5; 10 nucleotides match TRBD2. The CDR3 totals 13 residues. V shed 5 bases, J shed 5 bases, and the junction held 2 bases outside the gene matches. Germline lookup yields CDR1 SGHNT and CDR2 YENEEA. CDR3 amino acids: CASSPTSGETQYF. As DNA, the CDR3 is TGTGCCAGCAGCCCGACTAGCGGGGAGACCCAGTACTTC.

The rearrangement links TRBV7-2 to TRBJ1-2; 7 nucleotides align to TRBD1. Germline assignment: CDR1 SGHTA and CDR2 FQGNSA. Trimming took 5 bases from V and 3 from J; bases not matched to a gene: 6. The CDR3 has 14 amino acids. CDR3 amino acids: CASSVQGLDYGYTF. In DNA, the CDR3 is TGTGCCAGCAGCGTACAGGGGCTGGACTATGGCTACACCTTC.

As regards this clone: At one of its ends the junction is not consistent with the germline gene, which may arise from a read error. The chain uses TRBV7-6 and TRBJ1-1; TRBD1 is a possible D gene (6 bases). The CDR3 has 13 amino acids. Per the germline V gene, CDR1 is SGHVS and CDR2 is FNYEAQ. In DNA, the CDR3 is TGTGCCAGCAGCTCGGGACAACAATTGGGGCTTTCTTTT. Translation: CASSSGQQLGLSF.

This sequence joins TRBV29-1 and TRBJ2-7; TRBD1 matches 7 bases. The CDR3 runs 13 residues. V trimming: 7 bases; J trimming: 7 bases; junction bases outside the gene matches: 13. Germline lookup yields CDR1 SQVTM and CDR2 ANQGSEA. CDR3 region: CSGSRDRGLEQYF. In nucleotides, the CDR3 is TGCAGCGGATCCCGGGACAGAGGATTGGAGCAGTACTTC.

The gene calls are TRBV7-2 and TRBJ1-4; D is unclear. The V and J ends lost 1 base and 1 base respectively, with 13 bases between them. Germline loops: CDR1 SGHTA, CDR2 FQGNSA. The CDR3 is 17 amino acids. The CDR3, as DNA: TGTGCCAGCAGCTTAGGGGCCAGCTCGCGAACTAATGAAAAACTGTTTTTT. It yields the protein CASSLGASSRTNEKLFF. Full variable domain (outside the CDR3, taken from reference TRBV7-2 and TRBJ1-4): GAGVSQSPSNKVTEKGKDVELRCDPISGHTALYWYRQSLGQGLEFLIYFQGNSAPDKSGLPSDRFSAERTGGSVSTLTIQRTQQEDSAVYLCASSLGASSRTNEKLFFGSGTQLSVL.

The V call is TRBV2, the J call TRBJ2-1; 16 bases align to TRBD2. The CDR3 consists of 16 residues. Trimming took 10 bases from V and 6 from J; bases not matched to a gene: 9. Germline values: CDR1 SNHLY, CDR2 FYNNEI. The CDR3 DNA sequence: TGTGCCACCTTATTTGGGACTAGCGGGGGGGCCAATGAGCAGTTCTTC. Protein: CATLFGTSGGANEQFF.

This clone was found a few times. This chain joins TRBV10-2 and TRBJ1-4; D uncertain. Germline assignment: CDR1 WSHSY and CDR2 SAAADI. The CDR3 has 16 residues. Trimming removed 2 bases from V and 3 bases from J, with 13 bases in between. This CDR3 reads CASSELYPASNEKLFF. The CDR3 DNA reads TGCGCCAGCAGTGAGCTTTACCCCGCGTCTAATGAAAAACTGTTTTTT.